The 19 T cell receptor beta chains in this list originate from one sample, sequenced in a study of cytomegalovirus exposure and HLA in healthy donors. Primers for the PCR totalled 60 Vbeta and 13 Jbeta. The method was immunoSEQ multiplex PCR; TCRdb's version includes in-frame clones alone and lacks a portion of them. The sample lists 110,000 to 150,000 clones; 60% to 75% were seen once. The sample was PBMCs. Source of these receptors: a man younger than 45 in good health and CMV-seronegative.

The gene calls are TRBV6-1 and TRBJ2-2; 14 nucleotides agree with TRBD2. Germline V gives CDR1 MNHNS, CDR2 SASEGT. The V and J ends lost 8 bases and 4 bases, in that order; junction bases with no gene match: 3. The CDR3 runs to 15 residues. CDR3 sequence: CASRGTSGSTGELFF. The DNA of the CDR3 is TGTGCCAGCCGTGGGACTAGCGGGAGCACCGGGGAGCTGTTTTTT.

The V call is TRBV19, the J call TRBJ2-7, with 7 bases identical to TRBD1. The CDR3 consists of 16 residues. The V and J ends lost 5 bases and 3 bases, in that order; junction bases with no gene match: 13. Germline V lookup: CDR1 LNHDA, CDR2 SQIVND (reference sequence). The CDR3 protein is CASSPGTAYRVYEQYF. DNA of the CDR3: TGTGCCAGTAGTCCAGGGACAGCTTACAGAGTCTACGAGCAGTACTTC.

The chain combines TRBV7-2 with TRBJ2-5, with TRBD2 identical over 8 bases. The CDR3 runs 14 residues. Germline V gene data show CDR1 as SGHTA and CDR2 as FQGNSA. V shed 6 bases and J 7 bases; nucleotides not matched to a gene: 10. The CDR3 region has the DNA TGTGCCAGCAGTGAGAGCGGGGGAGAAGTGACCCAGTACTTC. It yields the protein CASSESGGEVTQYF.

The rearrangement joins TRBV4-2 to TRBJ2-1, with D unresolved. Germline-derived CDR1 and CDR2 are LGHNA and YNFKEQ. Between the trimmed V and J ends, which lost 0 bases and 10 bases, there was a span of 10 bases. The CDR3 is 13 amino acids. The CDR3 sequence: CASSQDWSKEQFF. The DNA of the CDR3 is TGTGCCAGCAGCCAAGATTGGAGCAAAGAGCAGTTCTTC.

The J gene is TRBJ1-6, the V gene TRBV11-3; D remains ambiguous. With 1 base removed from V and 7 bases from J, the gap between germline ends came to 8 bases. The CDR3 covers 14 residues. In germline, CDR1 is SGHNT, CDR2 YENEEA. CDR3 bases: TGTGCCAGCAGCTTAGGGCGGCTGAATTCACCCCTCCACTTT. Protein sequence: CASSLGRLNSPLHF.

The V gene is TRBV7-2, the J gene TRBJ1-4; D call uncertain. The CDR3 length is 14 residues. Germline CDR1 SGHTA, CDR2 FQGNSA. Trimming shortened V by 5 bases and J by 4 bases, and 11 bases separated the two germline ends. As DNA, the CDR3 is TGTGCCAGCAGCCCGGAGCGGTATAATGAAAAACTGTTTTTT. Protein product: CASSPERYNEKLFF.

The V and J genes are TRBV6-1 and TRBJ1-2, with D perhaps matching TRBD1 (5 bases). The V end lost 2 bases, the J end lost 2 bases, and 15 bases lay between the germline ends. Looked up from germline, CDR1 is MNHNS and CDR2 is SASEGT. The CDR3 runs to 16 residues. CDR3 nucleotide sequence: TGTGCCAGCAGTGAAAAGGGGCCGGGTCTAAACTATGGCTACACCTTC. Translated, it gives CASSEKGPGLNYGYTF.

This clone was seen a few times. The J gene is TRBJ1-4, the V gene TRBV30, with 7 bases matching TRBD1. This CDR3 is 16 amino acids long. From germline, CDR1 is GTSNPN and CDR2 SVGIG (reference sequence). V trimming: 4 bases; J trimming: 5 bases; junction bases outside the gene matches: 13. This chain's CDR3 is CAWTWGRTGSNEKLFF. DNA for the CDR3: TGTGCCTGGACTTGGGGGAGGACAGGTTCCAATGAAAAACTGTTTTTT.

The V and J genes are TRBV27 and TRBJ2-3; 11 bases align to TRBD2. After removal of 4 bases from V and 0 bases from J, the junction contained 9 bases not matched to a gene. The CDR3 consists of 18 residues. CDR1 is MNHEY, CDR2 SMNVEV, per germline (reference sequence). CDR3 DNA sequence: TGTGCCAGCAGTTGGGGTAGCGGGAGGGATGCTAGCACAGATACGCAGTATTTT. Its protein product is CASSWGSGRDASTDTQYF.

The chain employs TRBV7-9 and TRBJ2-3; D uncertain. The CDR3 loop spans 11 amino acids. Germline CDR1 and CDR2: SEHNR and FQNEAQ (reference sequence). V lost 3 bases and J lost 6, with 4 bases in between. This CDR3 is CASSFLDTQYF. CDR3 coding DNA: TGTGCCAGCAGCTTCCTTGATACGCAGTATTTT.

The V and J genes are TRBV28 and TRBJ1-1, with TRBD1 matching 7 bases. This CDR3 spans 15 amino acids. Germline assignment: CDR1 MDHEN and CDR2 SYDVKM. The V segment lost 5 bases and the J segment 1 base; nucleotides outside the gene matches: 7. The CDR3 bases are TGTGCCAGCAGTAGGCCCGGGACAGCGAACACTGAAGCTTTCTTT. Residues: CASSRPGTANTEAFF.

The V call is TRBV6-4, the J call TRBJ1-4, with 7 bases identical to TRBD1. The junction had 4 bases not matched to a gene; V was cut back by 9 bases and J by 6 bases. The CDR3 runs to 12 residues. Germline V gives CDR1 MRHNA, CDR2 SNTAGT. CDR3 residues: CASRGLDEKLFF. The CDR3 DNA reads TGTGCCAGTAGGGGGCTGGATGAAAAACTGTTTTTT.

The chain combines TRBV7-8 with TRBJ2-7; possibly TRBD2 for D (6 bases). The germline V gene encodes CDR1 SGHVS and CDR2 FQNEAQ. The CDR3 runs to 17 residues. With 5 bases removed from V and 2 bases from J, the gap between germline ends came to 22 bases. DNA of the CDR3: TGTGCCAGCAGCCAAATGAGAATTAGCGGAAGCACCTACGAGCAGTACTTC. This translates into CASSQMRISGSTYEQYF.

The chain joins TRBV18 to TRBJ2-7; 7 nucleotides align to TRBD2. This CDR3 is 12 amino acids long. Germline loops: CDR1 KGHSH, CDR2 LQKENI. The V segment lost 6 bases and the J segment 8 bases; nucleotides outside the gene matches: 7. CDR3 DNA: TGTGCCAGCTCCCAGGAGGGACTACAGCAGTACTTC. Its protein is CASSQEGLQQYF.

The genes are TRBV7-9 and TRBJ2-5; a weak D match, TRBD1 (5 bases). The J call may not be correct, given that the DNA end is closer to TRBJ2-7. The CDR3 contains 13 residues. The germline V gene encodes CDR1 SEHNR and CDR2 FQNEAQ (reference sequence). Here the CDR3 reads CASGERGSYEQYF. In nucleotides, the CDR3 is TGTGCCAGCGGGGAAAGGGGCTCCTACGAGCAGTACTTC.

The J gene is TRBJ2-7, the V gene TRBV11-3; 7 bases map to TRBD1. Germline trimming cut 4 bases from V and 3 bases from J; bases unmatched to any gene: 3. The CDR3 totals 13 residues. Germline lookup yields CDR1 SGHNT and CDR2 YENEEA. Here the CDR3 reads CASSSRTGYEQYF. DNA of the CDR3: TGTGCCAGCAGCTCCCGGACAGGCTACGAGCAGTACTTC.

V usage is TRBV29-1 and J usage is TRBJ1-2; 7 nucleotides line up with TRBD1. Germline V gene data show CDR1 as SQVTM and CDR2 as ANQGSEA. Losses at the gene ends were 6 bases for V and 2 bases for J; bases not matched to a gene: 15. This CDR3 contains 16 residues. The CDR3 spells CSVAAQGDTRNYGYTF. The CDR3 DNA reads as TGCAGCGTCGCGGCCCAGGGGGACACCAGAAACTATGGCTACACCTTC.

As to this clone: An end of the junction does not agree with germline; a read error may underlie this. This chain uses TRBV11-1 with TRBJ2-7, with D possibly being TRBD1 (6 bases). The CDR3 sequence is 13 residues long. CDR1 SGHAT and CDR2 FQDESV come from the germline V gene (reference sequence). CDR3 residues: CASSLTGSSEQYF. CDR3 coding DNA: TGTGCCAGCAGCCTAACAGGGTCCTCCGAGCAGTACTTC.

The rearrangement links TRBV5-4 to TRBJ1-3; 7 bases fit TRBD1. From germline, CDR1 is SGHNT and CDR2 YYREEE (reference sequence). The CDR3 loop spans 15 amino acids. The ends lost 3 bases at V and 2 bases at J; junction bases unmatched: 5. In DNA, the CDR3 is TGTGCCAGCAGCTCCCCCGGGACAGCTGGAAACACCATATATTTT. This encodes CASSSPGTAGNTIYF.